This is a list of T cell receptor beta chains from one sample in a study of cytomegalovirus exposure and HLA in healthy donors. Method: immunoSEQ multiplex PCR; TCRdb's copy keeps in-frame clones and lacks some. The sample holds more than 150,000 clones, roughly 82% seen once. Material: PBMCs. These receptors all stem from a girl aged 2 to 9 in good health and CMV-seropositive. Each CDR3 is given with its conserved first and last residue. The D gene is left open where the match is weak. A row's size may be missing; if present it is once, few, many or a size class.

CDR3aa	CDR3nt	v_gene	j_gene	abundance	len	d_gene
CASKEGGGEQFF	TGTGCCAGCAAAGAAGGTGGCGGAGAGCAGTTCTTC	TRBV6-1	TRBJ2-1	once	12	.
CATSISLNKNTEAFF	TGTGCCACCAGCATATCCCTTAACAAGAACACTGAAGCTTTCTTT	TRBV15	TRBJ1-1	.	15	.
CASSECRLFF	TGTGCCAGCAGTGAATGCAGGTTATTTTTC	TRBV6-1	TRBJ2-7	.	10	.
CASSIRDRGEKLFF	TGCGCCAGCAGCATCCGGGACAGGGGTGAAAAACTGTTTTTT	TRBV5-1	TRBJ1-4	.	14	TRBD1
CATPGHLYNEQFF	TGTGCCACTCCGGGACACCTCTACAATGAGCAGTTCTTC	TRBV6-1	TRBJ2-1	.	13	.
CASSSGGEYGYTF	TGCGCCAGCAGCTCCGGGGGGGAATATGGCTACACCTTC	TRBV5-1	TRBJ1-2	.	13	.
CASSLRLAGISGELFF	TGTGCCAGCAGCTTAAGACTAGCGGGAATCTCCGGGGAGCTGTTTTTT	TRBV11-3	TRBJ2-2	.	16	TRBD2
CASISVLRGNQPQHF	TGTGCCAGCATATCAGTGCTGAGGGGGAATCAGCCCCAGCATTTT	TRBV28	TRBJ1-5	.	15	.
CASTRQHTGELFF	TGTGCCAGCACGCGGCAGCACACCGGGGAGCTGTTTTTT	TRBV6-6	TRBJ2-2	few	13	.
CASSPHRDLNTEAFF	TGTGCCAGCAGTCCCCACAGGGACCTGAACACTGAAGCTTTCTTT	TRBV27	TRBJ1-1	few	15	.
CASSPIDRDHGYTF	TGTGCCAGCAGTCCCATAGACAGGGATCATGGCTACACCTTC	TRBV6-5	TRBJ1-2	once	14	TRBD1
CAWSVRLRGTEAFF	TGTGCCTGGAGTGTACGTCTCAGGGGCACTGAAGCTTTCTTT	TRBV30	TRBJ1-1	.	14	.
CASSLIRGNTIYF	TGTGCCAGCAGCTTAATCCGTGGAAACACCATATATTTT	TRBV7-2	TRBJ1-3	.	13	.
CASSQDEAWGLADGDTQYF	TGCGCCAGCAGCCAAGATGAGGCCTGGGGGTTAGCGGACGGAGATACGCAGTATTTT	TRBV4-1	TRBJ2-3	.	19	.
CASSPTRMGQPYEQYF	TGCGCCAGCAGTCCCACCCGAATGGGACAGCCCTACGAGCAGTACTTC	TRBV5-1	TRBJ2-7	.	16	TRBD1
CASSIRVNNQPQHF	TGTGCCAGTAGTATCCGGGTTAACAATCAGCCCCAGCATTTT	TRBV19	TRBJ1-5	.	14	.
CASSPDRWYMNTEAFF	TGTGCCAGCAGTCCGGACAGGTGGTATATGAACACTGAAGCTTTCTTT	TRBV27	TRBJ1-1	.	16	TRBD1
CASKGGLQENTGELFF	TGCGCCAGCAAGGGGGGGTTGCAGGAGAACACCGGGGAGCTGTTTTTT	TRBV4-1	TRBJ2-2	once	16	.
CAISGTTNTEAFF	TGTGCCATCAGCGGGACAACGAACACTGAAGCTTTCTTT	TRBV10-3	TRBJ1-1	.	13	.
CASSVDIRPLETQYF	TGTGCCAGCAGCGTAGACATACGTCCTTTGGAGACCCAGTACTTC	TRBV9	TRBJ2-5	.	15	.
CVSSPLTSGRYNEQFF	TGTGTCAGCAGCCCCCTGACTAGCGGGAGGTACAATGAGCAGTTCTTC	TRBV14	TRBJ2-1	.	16	TRBD2
CASSQDPVLAGNTDTQYF	TGCGCCAGCAGCCAAGATCCCGTGCTAGCGGGGAACACAGATACGCAGTATTTT	TRBV4-1	TRBJ2-3	.	18	TRBD2
CATSRGNKQGVSAFF	TGTGCCACCAGCAGAGGCAATAAACAGGGGGTGTCAGCTTTCTTT	TRBV15	TRBJ1-1	once	15	TRBD1
CASRSLAGSYGYTF	TGTGCCAGCAGATCTCTGGCGGGAAGCTATGGCTACACCTTC	TRBV28	TRBJ1-2	.	14	.
CASSELDGTYYGYTF	TGTGCCAGCAGTGAACTCGACGGGACATACTATGGCTACACCTTC	TRBV2	TRBJ1-2	.	15	.
CAIGSDQETQYF	TGTGCCATCGGTTCGGACCAAGAGACCCAGTACTTC	TRBV10-3	TRBJ2-5	.	12	.
CASSVDGSSTDTQYF	TGTGCCAGCAGCGTAGACGGGTCTAGCACAGATACGCAGTATTTT	TRBV9	TRBJ2-3	.	15	.
CASSSRVQAHHSNQPQHF	TGTGCCAGCAGTTCCAGGGTACAGGCTCATCATAGCAATCAGCCCCAGCATTTT	TRBV27	TRBJ1-5	.	18	.
CASSSQTGGERETQYF	TGTGCCAGCAGTTCCCAGACAGGGGGTGAAAGGGAGACCCAGTACTTC	TRBV27	TRBJ2-5	.	16	TRBD1
CASRTTSGEGRGRYYEQYF	TGTGCCAGCAGGACGACTAGCGGGGAGGGGAGGGGGAGATACTACGAGCAGTACTTC	TRBV2	TRBJ2-7	few	19	TRBD2
CASSHTIQGFEQYF	TGCGCCAGCAGCCATACTATACAGGGTTTCGAGCAGTACTTC	TRBV4-1	TRBJ2-7	.	14	.
CASSPFGGVGNEQFF	TGTGCCAGCAGTCCCTTCGGGGGAGTGGGGAATGAGCAGTTCTTC	TRBV27	TRBJ2-1	once	15	.
CASSYGTGNEKLFF	TGTGCCAGCAGTTATGGAACAGGGAATGAAAAACTGTTTTTT	TRBV27	TRBJ1-4	.	14	.
CASSHVDRANGELFF	TGTGCCAGTAGCCATGTGGACAGGGCTAACGGGGAGCTGTTTTTT	TRBV19	TRBJ2-2	.	15	TRBD1
CASSYDRSSGNTIYF	TGTGCCAGCAGCTATGACAGAAGCTCTGGAAACACCATATATTTT	TRBV5-8	TRBJ1-3	.	15	.
CASSYSWAYGYTF	TGTGCCAGCAGTTACTCGTGGGCATATGGCTACACCTTC	TRBV6-5	TRBJ1-2	.	13	.
CASSGTGWGNTEAFF	TGCGCCAGCAGCGGGACAGGGTGGGGGAACACTGAAGCTTTCTTT	TRBV5-1	TRBJ1-1	few	15	TRBD1
CASSSGRGRADTEAFF	TGTGCCAGCAGCTCCGGGAGGGGGCGTGCGGACACTGAAGCTTTCTTT	TRBV5-4	TRBJ1-1	.	16	TRBD1
CASSLKWSGTGVNYGYTF	TGTGCCAGTAGTCTTAAGTGGTCCGGGACAGGCGTTAACTATGGCTACACCTTC	TRBV19	TRBJ1-2	.	18	TRBD1
CASGTRGGYDEQFF	TGTGCCAGCGGAACCAGGGGCGGATACGATGAGCAGTTCTTC	TRBV7-6	TRBJ2-1	.	14	.
CASSYSSRGQGYGYTF	TGTGCCAGCAGTTACTCTTCCAGGGGGCAGGGCTATGGCTACACCTTC	TRBV6-6	TRBJ1-2	.	16	TRBD1
CASSYTTTRPGELFF	TGTGCCAGCAGCTACACCACCACTAGACCCGGGGAGCTGTTTTTT	TRBV11-1	TRBJ2-2	once	15	.
CASSYRGNTEAFF	TGTGCCAGCAGTTACAGGGGGAACACTGAAGCTTTCTTT	TRBV6-5	TRBJ1-1	few	13	.
CASSIGHITEAFF	TGTGCCAGCAGCATCGGACACATTACTGAAGCTTTCTTT	TRBV9	TRBJ1-1	.	13	.
CASMLGTDNTEAFF	TGCGCCAGCATGCTAGGGACAGACAACACTGAAGCTTTCTTT	TRBV5-1	TRBJ1-1	.	14	TRBD1
CASSLQGDTEAFF	TGTGCCAGCAGTCTACAGGGGGACACTGAAGCTTTCTTT	TRBV27	TRBJ1-1	.	13	TRBD1
CASSLIGLVGVRTDTQYF	TGTGCCAGCAGCTTAATAGGTCTAGTGGGTGTACGGACAGATACGCAGTATTTT	TRBV11-2	TRBJ2-3	.	18	.
CASSQINRGGTEAFF	TGTGCCAGCAGCCAGATCAACAGGGGGGGTACTGAAGCTTTCTTT	TRBV7-9	TRBJ1-1	few	15	TRBD1
CASRIRDRDEAFF	TGTGCCAGCAGGATCCGGGACAGGGATGAAGCTTTCTTT	TRBV6-1	TRBJ1-1	.	13	TRBD1
CASNYLVDKYF	TGTGCCAGCAACTACCTGGTGGATAAGTATTTT	TRBV2	TRBJ2-3	.	11	.
CSTGWGGTDTQYF	TGCAGCACTGGGTGGGGGGGCACAGATACGCAGTATTTT	TRBV29-1	TRBJ2-3	once	13	.
CASTSGASGTNTGELFF	TGTGCCAGCACCTCCGGGGCTAGCGGGACGAACACCGGGGAGCTGTTTTTT	TRBV11-2	TRBJ2-2	.	17	TRBD2
CASSGLATAGVWETQYF	TGTGCCAGCAGCGGTCTAGCGACAGCGGGAGTTTGGGAGACCCAGTACTTC	TRBV9	TRBJ2-5	.	17	TRBD2